Each of the 9 T cell receptor beta chains below was sequenced from the same sample in a study of blood T cells in healthy people across ages. Using a J-beta primer mix together with a sample-barcoded 5' primer, a second PCR was run for roughly 6 to 11 cycles. In TCRdb, the 5' RACE reads were re-called with MiXCR into one record per CDR3 protein. This sample has 1.5 million to 2 million distinct CDR3 sequences; just under 50% occur once, and the top ten carry less than 2.5%. The specimen sequenced was blood. Source of these receptors: a woman between 35 and 50 years old in good health.

This chain uses TRBV7-8 with TRBJ2-5; 10 bases fit TRBD1. CDR3 length equals 17 residues. Germline V gene lookup returns CDR1 SGHVS and CDR2 FQNEAQ. The trim removed 4 bases at V and 3 bases at J, leaving 11 bases unmatched. The CDR3 region is CASSSPNSGTGEETQYF. CDR3 bases: TGTGCCAGCAGCTCGCCTAACTCCGGGACAGGGGAAGAGACCCAGTACTTC.

The V gene is TRBV19, the J gene TRBJ1-2, with D possibly matching TRBD1 (5 bases). CDR1 and CDR2 from the germline V gene are LNHDA and SQIVND (reference sequence). With 7 bases removed from V and 6 bases from J, the gap between germline ends came to 15 bases. This CDR3 has 13 amino acids. The CDR3 DNA sequence: TGTGCCAGTACGTCGACAGAGGTGGATGGCTACACCTTC. As protein: CASTSTEVDGYTF.

The chain is built from TRBV10-3 and TRBJ1-2; the D is unclear. The CDR3 spans 13 residues. Deletions cut 3 bases from V and 4 bases from J, with 9 bases between. Germline V gives CDR1 ENHRY, CDR2 SYGVKD. The CDR3 nucleotides are TGTGCCATCAGTGAACCGGAACTCTATGGCTACACCTTC. Protein product: CAISEPELYGYTF.

This rearrangement joins TRBV28 to TRBJ2-7; no clear D. Trimming removed 7 bases at V and 4 bases at J, with 14 bases between. Germline V CDR1 and CDR2: MDHEN, SYDVKM. The CDR3 sequence is 13 residues long. CDR3 in DNA: TGTGCCAGCATCCCGCGTGGTCCTTACGAGCAGTACTTC. This codes for CASIPRGPYEQYF.

This sequence joins TRBV7-4 and TRBJ2-2; 8 bases line up with TRBD1. The CDR3 length is 17 residues. Per germline, CDR1 SGHVT and CDR2 SQSDAQ. The junction had 14 bases not matched to a gene; V was cut back by 10 bases and J by 1 base. This chain's CDR3 is CANRPLAQGGNTGELFF. Written as DNA, the CDR3 is TGTGCCAACCGACCCCTAGCACAGGGGGGGAACACCGGGGAGCTGTTTTTT.

The chain is built from TRBV20-1 and TRBJ1-2; D unresolved. The ends were cut back, 5 bases at V and 1 base at J, with 14 bases in the middle. This CDR3 is 14 amino acids long. Germline values: CDR1 DFQATT, CDR2 SNEGSKA (reference sequence). CDR3 amino acids: CSAGVIQVNYGYTF. DNA of the CDR3: TGCAGTGCTGGGGTTATACAAGTTAACTATGGCTACACCTTC.

This clonotype was counted between two and nine times. The chain combines TRBV7-2 with TRBJ2-3; D unresolved. With 0 bases removed from V and 1 base from J, the gap between germline ends came to 11 bases. CDR1 and CDR2 from the germline V gene are SGHTA and FQGNSA. The length of the CDR3 is 16 residues. This chain's CDR3 is CASSLAGPAGTDTQYF. CDR3 coding DNA: TGTGCCAGCAGCTTAGCAGGTCCGGCGGGCACAGATACGCAGTATTTT.

The V call is TRBV27, the J call TRBJ2-7, with D unresolved. The CDR3 runs to 15 residues. The V gene lost 0 bases and the J gene lost 7 bases, with 16 bases spanning the gap. In germline, CDR1 is MNHEY, CDR2 SMNVEV (reference sequence). The CDR3 region has the DNA TGTGCCAGCAGTTTATCGCGGACGACGTACAATGAGCAGTACTTC. The encoded protein is CASSLSRTTYNEQYF.

The rearrangement joins TRBV12-5 to TRBJ2-1; TRBD1 aligns across 11 bases. Germline V gene lookup returns CDR1 LGHNT and CDR2 FRNRAP. This CDR3 spans 15 amino acids. J was trimmed by 3 bases and V by 6 bases; bases with no gene match: 4. CDR3 DNA: TGTGCTAGTGGGATTGGGACAGGGGGCTACAATGAGCAGTTCTTC. It specifies CASGIGTGGYNEQFF.